This T cell receptor beta chain is drawn from a study of blood T cell repertoires in COVID-19. Profiling relied on immunoSEQ multiplex PCR, and the TCRdb table lists in-frame clones only, not all of them. In the table there are about 93,000 clones, about 77% of which are singletons. CDR1 SGHAT and CDR2 FQNNGV come from the germline V gene. There are 14 residues in the CDR3. V dropped 6 bases and J dropped 2 bases, with 14 bases sitting between them. The sample holds a few counts of this clone. The sample taken for sequencing was peripheral blood. The receptor's source is a human donor in a cohort sampled during active COVID-19. V is TRBV11-2 and J is TRBJ2-7, with TRBD1 as a possible D gene (5 bases). The CDR3 protein is CASRFDSLPYEQYF. DNA of the CDR3: TGTGCCAGCAGGTTCGACAGTTTACCCTACGAGCAGTACTTC. Combining the CDR3 with reference TRBV11-2 and TRBJ2-7 gives the whole variable domain EAGVAQSPRYKIIEKRQSVAFWCNPISGHATLYWYQQILGQGPKLLIQFQNNGVVDDSQLPKDRFSAERLKGVDSTLKIQPAKLEDSAVYLCASRFDSLPYEQYFGPGTRLTVT.